The 28 T cell receptor beta chains below were found in one sample sequenced in a study of regulatory T cells in long-lasting Graves disease. TCR beta libraries were built with iRepertoire HTBI primers and Arm-PCR of CDR3 regions. TCRdb independently ran MiXCR on the multiplex PCR reads; one entry per CDR3 protein. The data show about 620,000 distinct CDR3 sequences, 16% seen once. Time point described: newly diagnosed GD, antithyroid drugs for less than 3 months. Following extraction of RNA from PBMCs, that RNA was used to make the TCR library. This same sample was also part of a study on T cells in Graves' hyperthyroidism and ophthalmopathy.

The input for sequencing was peripheral blood mononuclear cells (PBMCs), taken at new diagnosis, from a patient treated with antithyroid drugs. Every receptor here comes from a woman in her thirties with Graves disease.

This clonotype was recorded many times. The chain carries TRBV28 and TRBJ1-2; possible D gene TRBD1, 5 bases. This CDR3 is built from 16 residues. The V gene's germline CDR1 is MDHEN and CDR2 SYDVKM. V was cut by 7 bases and J by 1 base, with 19 bases left in between. The CDR3 reads CASIISAGGRNYGYTF. CDR3 DNA sequence: TGTGCCAGCATCATCAGTGCGGGGGGACGTAACTATGGCTACACCTTC.

This clonotype was observed a handful of times. The chain couples TRBV2 to TRBJ1-4; D perhaps matches TRBD1 (5 bases). V lost 6 bases, J lost 3 bases, and 14 bases lay in between. CDR1 and CDR2 (germline): SNHLY, FYNNEI. This CDR3 contains 15 residues. Here the CDR3 reads CASSEERGPNEKLFF. CDR3 nucleotides: TGTGCCAGCAGCGAGGAGCGGGGACCTAATGAAAAACTGTTTTTT.

This clonotype was counted at least ten times. V and J are TRBV12-3 or TRBV12-4 and TRBJ2-3; unclear D gene. CDR3 size: 13 residues. V lost 7 bases and J 4 bases, leaving 12 bases between the germline ends. Here the CDR3 DNA reads TGTGCCAGCAACCCGACGCTAGCAGATACGCAGTATTTT. Translated, it gives CASNPTLADTQYF.

The chain uses TRBV27 and TRBJ2-1; 8 bases align to TRBD1. The CDR3 consists of 17 residues. The germline V gene encodes CDR1 MNHEY and CDR2 SMNVEV (reference sequence). J was trimmed by 3 bases and V by 8 bases; bases with no gene match: 15. The CDR3 spells CASRYSQGQGRYNEQFF. The CDR3 DNA sequence: TGTGCCAGCCGATATAGCCAAGGACAGGGACGCTACAATGAGCAGTTCTTC.

In this sample, this clonotype turned up many times. The chain carries TRBV6-9 and TRBJ1-2; D gene unclear. Trimming removed 2 bases at V and 8 bases at J, with 3 bases between. This CDR3 region has 10 residues. The germline V gene has CDR1 MNHGY and CDR2 SVAAGI. The CDR3 nucleotides are TGTGCCAGCAGTTATGGCGGCTACACCTTC. Translation: CASSYGGYTF.

The table lists this clonotype with many counts. This sequence joins TRBV12-3 or TRBV12-4 and TRBJ1-1; D gene ambiguous. The CDR3 sequence is 13 residues long. Trimming stripped 5 bases from V and 1 base from J, with 8 bases between. For the CDR3, the DNA is TGTGCCAGCAGTGAAGCGGCGAACACTGAAGCTTTCTTT. Its translation: CASSEAANTEAFF.

This clonotype was found a few times. The chain joins TRBV6-2 or TRBV6-3 to TRBJ1-5; D unclear. CDR3 length: 12 residues. Germline V lookup: CDR1 MNHEY, CDR2 SVGEGT. V was pared by 3 bases and J by 5 bases, with 5 bases between. The CDR3 DNA is TGTGCCAGCAGTTATAGACATCAGCCCCAGCATTTT. Protein product: CASSYRHQPQHF.

At least ten counts were recorded for this clonotype. The chain carries TRBV27 and TRBJ2-3; TRBD2 agrees at 13 bases. Trimming took 5 bases from V and 1 from J; bases not matched to a gene: 3. The CDR3 is 16 residues long. In germline, CDR1 is MNHEY, CDR2 SMNVEV (reference sequence). The CDR3 loop reads CASSKGLAGRTDTQYF. The CDR3 region has the DNA TGTGCCAGCAGTAAGGGACTAGCGGGGCGCACAGATACGCAGTATTTT.

This clonotype was counted at least ten times. V and J are TRBV11-2 and TRBJ2-3; 11 bases are a match to TRBD2. Germline V gene data show CDR1 as SGHAT and CDR2 as FQNNGV. This CDR3 has 17 amino acids. With 2 bases clipped from V and 8 bases from J, the junction kept 12 bases outside the gene matches. The CDR3, as DNA: TGTGCCAGCAGCTTAACTAGCGGGAGTTTGTTCCCATTTACGCAGTATTTT. Its translation is CASSLTSGSLFPFTQYF.

This clonotype has more than one count but fewer than ten. This CDR3 is CASSYRGLAQVDEQFF. The CDR3 region has the DNA TGTGCCAGCAGTTACCGCGGACTAGCACAAGTGGATGAGCAGTTCTTC. V usage is TRBV6-9 and J usage is TRBJ2-1; 8 bases match TRBD2. V shed 3 bases, J shed 8 bases, and the junction held 12 bases outside the gene matches. The germline gives CDR1 MNHGY, CDR2 SVAAGI. The length of the CDR3 is 16 residues.

This clonotype has more than one count but fewer than ten. The chain's CDR3 is CSAKRSTDTQYF. DNA of the CDR3: TGCAGTGCTAAAAGGAGCACAGATACGCAGTATTTT. The genes are TRBV20-1 and TRBJ2-3; D is undetermined. V dropped 4 bases and J dropped 0 bases, with 5 bases sitting between them. Germline CDR1 DFQATT, CDR2 SNEGSKA (reference sequence). CDR3 length: 12 amino acids.

This clonotype was seen ten or more times. Written as DNA, the CDR3 is TGTGCCAGCAGAACCCTAGCCTACGAGCAGTACTTC. This codes for CASRTLAYEQYF. The chain is built from TRBV2 and TRBJ2-7, with D hard to call. V lost 6 bases to trimming and J lost 2 bases, with 8 bases between them. This CDR3 spans 12 amino acids. The V gene's germline CDR1 is SNHLY and CDR2 FYNNEI.

This clonotype came up a few times. The rearrangement uses TRBV20-1 and TRBJ2-3, with 11 bases identical to TRBD2. V lost 5 bases, J lost 1 base, and 2 bases stayed unmatched. Germline V gives CDR1 DFQATT, CDR2 SNEGSKA (reference sequence). CDR3 size: 14 residues. The CDR3 region is CSAGLAGGTDTQYF. The CDR3 nucleotides read TGCAGTGCTGGACTAGCGGGCGGCACAGATACGCAGTATTTT.

This clonotype has at least ten counts. The gene calls are TRBV15 and TRBJ1-1; no firm D call. This CDR3 region has 10 residues. Trimming stripped 1 base from V and 13 bases from J, with 7 bases between. Germline lookup yields CDR1 LNHNV and CDR2 YYDKDF (reference sequence). CDR3 amino acids: CATSRVSGFF. The CDR3 nucleotides read TGTGCCACCAGCAGAGTATCTGGTTTCTTT. The variable domain in full, with the rest retrieved from reference TRBV15 and TRBJ1-1, is DAMVIQNPRYQVTQFGKPVTLSCSQTLNHNVMYWYQQKSSQAPKLLFHYYDKDFNNEADTPDNFQSRRPNTSFCFLDIRSPGLGDTAMYLCATSRVSGFFGQGTRLTVV.

About this clonotype: A much larger clone sits a single nucleotide away, making a read error possible. This chain uses TRBV28 with TRBJ2-1, with unresolved D. Germline V gene sequence: CDR1 MDHEN, CDR2 SYDVKM. The CDR3 sequence is 13 residues long. CDR3 region: CTSSLRVFNEQFF. In nucleotides, the CDR3 is TGTACCAGCAGTTTACGGGTTTTCAATGAGCAGTTCTTC.

This clonotype showed up many times. The V call is TRBV5-1, the J call TRBJ1-1; 7 bases are a match to TRBD1. J was trimmed by 6 bases and V by 1 base; bases with no gene match: 3. Germline CDR1 reads SGHRS; CDR2 reads YFSETQ. This CDR3 is 13 amino acids long. The CDR3: CASSLQGVAEAFF. CDR3 nucleotide sequence: TGCGCCAGCAGCTTGCAGGGGGTGGCTGAAGCTTTCTTT.

This clonotype was seen a handful of times. The chain uses TRBV7-8 and TRBJ2-7, with a possible D match to TRBD2 (6 bases). Trimming took off 0 bases at V and 6 bases at J, with 18 bases between the two ends. CDR1 is SGHVS, CDR2 FQNEAQ, per germline. CDR3 length: 16 amino acids. In nucleotides, the CDR3 is TGTGCCAGCAGCTTAGCGACTAGGGCAGGGTCTAGCGAGCAGTACTTC. Translating it yields CASSLATRAGSSEQYF.

This clonotype was seen repeatedly, ten times or more. The chain links TRBV28 to TRBJ2-7; the match to TRBD2 covers 8 bases. This CDR3 spans 16 amino acids. Trimming at V came to 7 bases and at J to 2 bases, leaving 13 bases not matched to a gene. Germline V gene lookup returns CDR1 MDHEN and CDR2 SYDVKM. CDR3 bases: TGTGCCAGCATCACGGGGGGGGGAGGGACCGCCTACGAGCAGTACTTC. Protein sequence: CASITGGGGTAYEQYF.

This clonotype was seen a handful of times. This chain links TRBV6-1 with TRBJ1-2; possibly TRBD1 for D (6 bases). The germline V gene has CDR1 MNHNS and CDR2 SASEGT. This CDR3 is 14 amino acids long. The ends were cut back, 8 bases at V and 4 bases at J, with 17 bases in the middle. In DNA form, the CDR3 reads TGTGCCAGCTCCCTCAAAGGGGGATCCTATGGCTACACCTTC. Its translation is CASSLKGGSYGYTF.

The J gene is TRBJ2-2, the V gene TRBV18, with D unclear. Per germline, CDR1 KGHSH and CDR2 LQKENI. V shed 2 bases and J shed 7 bases, with 8 bases lying between them. CDR3 length: 13 residues. The CDR3 here is CASSPSTVGELFF. The CDR3, as DNA: TGTGCCAGCTCACCATCGACCGTCGGGGAGCTGTTTTTT. Full variable domain (missing parts from reference TRBV18 and TRBJ2-2): NAGVMQNPRHLVRRRGQEARLRCSPMKGHSHVYWYRQLPEEGLKFMVYLQKENIIDESGMPKERFSAEFPKEGPSILRIQQVVRGDSAAYFCASSPSTVGELFFGEGSRLTVL.

The chain couples TRBV9 to TRBJ2-1; 10 bases line up with TRBD2. Germline values: CDR1 SGDLS, CDR2 YYNGEE. Trimming removed 3 bases from V and 8 bases from J; junction bases left unmatched: 8. The CDR3 runs 15 residues. CDR3 region: CASSGSSGSRDEQFF. The CDR3 coding sequence is TGTGCCAGCAGCGGCTCTAGCGGGAGTCGGGATGAGCAGTTCTTC.

This clonotype was seen a few times. V usage is TRBV19 and J usage is TRBJ2-2; 7 nucleotides match TRBD1. Germline V gene sequence: CDR1 LNHDA, CDR2 SQIVND (reference sequence). With V trimmed by 6 bases and J by 5 bases, 6 bases remained unmatched. This CDR3 spans 14 amino acids. DNA for the CDR3: TGTGCCAGTAGGTGGGACAGACGTACCGGGGAGCTGTTTTTT. Translation gives CASRWDRRTGELFF.

The chain carries TRBV18 and TRBJ2-7; D remains ambiguous. Deletions cut 2 bases from V and 0 bases from J, with 11 bases between. This CDR3 is 15 amino acids long. The V gene's germline CDR1 is KGHSH and CDR2 LQKENI. This chain's CDR3 is CASSPIELVSYEQYF. The DNA for the CDR3 is TGTGCCAGCTCACCAATTGAACTCGTCTCCTACGAGCAGTACTTC.

This clonotype was recorded at least ten times. The chain combines TRBV7-6 with TRBJ2-5, with 9 positions matching TRBD1. Trimming took 1 base from V and 1 from J; bases not matched to a gene: 4. Germline V lookup: CDR1 SGHVS, CDR2 FNYEAQ. The CDR3 spans 16 residues. The CDR3 reads CASSLGGQGTQETQYF. In DNA form, the CDR3 reads TGTGCCAGCAGCTTAGGGGGACAGGGTACCCAAGAGACCCAGTACTTC.

The CDR3 sequence: CASKSDRGLQPGNQPQHF. The CDR3 DNA reads as TGTGCCAGCAAGTCAGACAGGGGGCTCCAACCAGGCAATCAGCCCCAGCATTTT. The rearrangement joins TRBV6-2 or TRBV6-3 to TRBJ1-5, with 10 bases identical to TRBD1. The germline V gene encodes CDR1 MNHEY and CDR2 SVGEGT. The CDR3 has 18 residues. Trimming at V came to 7 bases and at J to 2 bases, leaving 14 bases not matched to a gene.

This clonotype was seen a few times. The V gene is TRBV5-1, the J gene TRBJ2-1; D perhaps matches TRBD2 (6 bases). From germline, CDR1 is SGHRS and CDR2 YFSETQ. This CDR3 spans 17 amino acids. The ends were cut back, 4 bases at V and 9 bases at J, with 26 bases in the middle. The CDR3 loop is CASSTISTGVRFLEQFF. The CDR3 DNA reads TGCGCCAGCAGCACTATTTCTACGGGGGTTCGGTTTCTTGAGCAGTTCTTC.

Concerning this clonotype itself: A clone one base away is much larger, so this may be a read error. The chain recombines TRBV6-2 or TRBV6-3 with TRBJ2-3; 8 bases fit TRBD2. The CDR3 consists of 16 residues. Germline CDR1 MNHEY, CDR2 SVGEGT. The CDR3 DNA is TGTGCCAGCAGCGGGGGGGCCCACCTCAGCACAGATATGCAGTATTTT. This sequence encodes CASSGGAHLSTDMQYF.

The V gene is TRBV28, the J gene TRBJ1-6; D is perhaps TRBD1 (5 bases). CDR1 and CDR2 (germline): MDHEN, SYDVKM. V lost 5 bases and J lost 7, with 12 bases in between. CDR3 length equals 14 residues. In nucleotides, the CDR3 is TGTGCCAGCAGTACCGGGACGGTAAATTCACCCCTCCACTTT. This sequence encodes CASSTGTVNSPLHF.